This record looks at one T cell receptor beta chain sequence and its context. The antigen is undetermined. Transcripts of RNA were the source for amplifying TCR beta CDR3 regions. The workflow started with a first-round RT-PCR run with HTBI primers and then moved on to a second-round multiplex PCR. One entry per CDR3 protein results from TCRdb running MiXCR on the multiplex PCR reads. Here the sample spans around 670,000 distinct CDR3 sequences, roughly 40% being singletons. CDR3 size: 14 residues. CDR1 is SGHTA and CDR2 is FQGNSA in the germline V gene. V lost 0 bases, J lost 9 bases, and 11 bases lay in between. Ophthalmopathy-affected donors exhibited moderate-to-severe activity, CAS ≥3, NOSPECS ≥4, and duration under 3 months. From fresh peripheral blood, 8 to 10 ml in volume, the PBMCs were obtained. The sample comes from a study of Graves' ophthalmopathy and Graves' hyperthyroidism. The study's findings and limits: Blood also carried most expanded thyroid clonotypes exceeding 0.001 frequency. A 13-signature model separated ophthalmopathy from stable hyperthyroidism, reaching around 88% sensitivity and approximately 81% specificity cross-validated.

The V gene is TRBV7-2, the J gene TRBJ2-2, with D perhaps assigned TRBD1 or TRBD2 (7 bases each). Sequenced: peripheral blood. This TCR derives from an adult man with Graves' ophthalmopathy. The DNA for the CDR3 is TGTGCCAGCAGCTTAGCGGGAGGGGGCCGGGAGCTGTTTTTT. Translated, it gives CASSLAGGGRELFF.